Below are 20 T cell receptor beta chains sequenced from a single sample in a study of T cells after yellow fever vaccination. TCRdb processed the 5' RACE reads anew with MiXCR; each CDR3 protein has one entry. The sample has approximately 330,000 distinct CDR3 sequences; 4.1% are singletons. The sample consisted of PBMCs, taken 5 days after the yellow fever booster vaccination. The receptors were sampled from a man aged 18 to 30 who received the YFV17D yellow fever vaccine.

Note on this clonotype: A read error may be the cause here, since a much bigger clone is one base away. The chain combines TRBV5-1 with TRBJ2-7; 8 nucleotides agree with TRBD2. The CDR3 sequence is 15 residues long. Germline-derived CDR1 and CDR2 are SGHRS and YFSETQ. V was pared by 0 bases and J by 4 bases, with 6 bases of the junction left unmatched. CDR3 DNA: TGCGCCAGCAGCTTGGGAGGTGCGGGGGGATACGAGCAGTACTTC. Translation: CASSLGGAGGYEQYF.

This clonotype was counted a few times. This sequence joins TRBV4-3 and TRBJ1-1; 10 positions match TRBD1. The CDR3 is 14 amino acids. The germline gives CDR1 LGHNA, CDR2 YSLEER. The J segment lost 6 bases and the V segment lost 4 bases, leaving 5 bases of the junction unmatched. CDR3 sequence reads: CASSRTGTGAEAFF. The CDR3, as DNA: TGCGCCAGCAGCCGAACCGGGACAGGGGCTGAAGCTTTCTTT.

This clonotype has more than one count but fewer than ten. The chain couples TRBV4-2 to TRBJ1-3; D possibly corresponds to TRBD1 (5 bases). Germline CDR1 and CDR2: LGHNA and YNFKEQ. The CDR3 is 19 residues long. V gave up 1 base and J gave up 4 bases, with 23 bases separating them. The CDR3 DNA is TGTGCCAGCAGCCAAGGTCGAGAGAGAGGGCAGGGCCACGGAAACACCATATATTTT. Translated: CASSQGRERGQGHGNTIYF.

This clonotype was counted many times. The CDR3 reads CASSKTGFIYEQYF. The CDR3 region has the DNA TGTGCCAGCAGCAAGACAGGGTTTATCTACGAGCAGTACTTC. V usage is TRBV7-9 and J usage is TRBJ2-7; TRBD1 matches at 7 bases. The CDR3 is made up of 14 amino acids. Germline-derived CDR1 and CDR2 are SEHNR and FQNEAQ (reference sequence). With V trimmed by 5 bases and J by 3 bases, 7 bases remained unmatched.

This clonotype appeared many times. The chain recombines TRBV6-1 with TRBJ1-1; 7 positions match TRBD1. The junction had 5 bases not matched to a gene; V was cut back by 3 bases and J by 4 bases. Germline lookup yields CDR1 MNHNS and CDR2 SASEGT. This CDR3 region has 14 residues. CDR3 in DNA: TGTGCCAGCAGTGAGAACAGGGGAAGCACTGAAGCTTTCTTT. Its translation: CASSENRGSTEAFF.

In this sample, this clonotype turned up a few times. The chain couples TRBV3-1 to TRBJ2-5; 11 bases map to TRBD2. Germline CDR1 LGHDT, CDR2 YNNKEL (reference sequence). CDR3 length: 16 residues. Trimming cost V 4 bases and J 0 bases; bases outside gene matches: 4. The DNA of the CDR3 is TGTGCCAGCAGCCGAGAGACTAGCGGGGACCAAGAGACCCAGTACTTC. Protein product: CASSRETSGDQETQYF.

This chain connects TRBV25-1 to TRBJ2-2; TRBD1 agrees at 8 bases. Trimming removed 6 bases from V and 5 bases from J; junction bases left unmatched: 8. The CDR3 runs to 15 residues. Germline V gene data show CDR1 as MGHDK and CDR2 as SYGVNS. The DNA for the CDR3 is TGTGCCAGCAGCTCAGGACAGGGATGGACCGGGGAGCTGTTTTTT. This translates into CASSSGQGWTGELFF.

The chain has TRBV12-3 or TRBV12-4 and TRBJ2-5; D gene unclear. The CDR3 has 14 amino acids. Trimming shortened V by 6 bases and J by 7 bases, and 18 bases separated the two germline ends. The CDR3 spells CASSLSRLGATQYF. CDR3 bases: TGTGCCAGCAGCCTGAGTAGGTTGGGTGCGACCCAGTACTTC.

This clonotype was seen a few times. The chain joins TRBV12-3 or TRBV12-4 to TRBJ2-7; 8 nucleotides align to TRBD1. This CDR3 has 13 residues. The V and J ends lost 7 bases and 5 bases, in that order; junction bases with no gene match: 7. The CDR3 DNA reads TGTGCCAGCAAAAGACAGGGGTTCCACGAGCAGTACTTC. It translates to CASKRQGFHEQYF.

This chain uses TRBV5-5 with TRBJ1-4; no firm D call. The CDR3 is 15 amino acids. Germline V CDR1 and CDR2: SGHKS, YYEKEE (reference sequence). The V and J ends lost 1 base and 7 bases respectively, with 14 bases between them. The CDR3, as DNA: TGTGCCAGCAGCTTGAGAGCCGGGAGTGGTGAAAAACTGTTTTTT. It translates to CASSLRAGSGEKLFF.

The chain links TRBV6-5 to TRBJ2-1; maybe TRBD2 (6 bases). This CDR3 region has 13 residues. Germline V gene sequence: CDR1 MNHEY, CDR2 SVGAGI. Trimming stripped 11 bases from V and 2 bases from J, with 13 bases between. CDR3 amino acids: CAASGGTYNEQFF. For the CDR3, the DNA is TGTGCCGCCAGTGGGGGGACCTACAATGAGCAGTTCTTC.

V and J are TRBV6-6 and TRBJ1-4, with D possibly being TRBD1 (6 bases). The CDR3 runs 12 residues. Germline loops: CDR1 MNHNY, CDR2 SVGAGI (reference sequence). In DNA, the CDR3 is TGTGCTTCGAACAGGGCCGAGGGAAAACTGTTTTTT. Its translation is CASNRAEGKLFF.

This chain joins TRBV3-1 and TRBJ2-5; D ambiguous. Deletions cut 5 bases from V and 7 bases from J, with 17 bases between. The CDR3 covers 14 residues. CDR1 LGHDT and CDR2 YNNKEL come from the germline V gene (reference sequence). CDR3 nucleotide sequence: TGTGCCAGCAGCGTATCAGCACAGTTGGGGACCCAGTACTTC. It is translated as CASSVSAQLGTQYF.

The genes are TRBV9 and TRBJ2-7; 7 bases agree with TRBD2. The CDR3 covers 15 residues. Trimming removed 0 bases from V and 3 bases from J; junction bases left unmatched: 6. The V gene's germline CDR1 is SGDLS and CDR2 YYNGEE. DNA of the CDR3: TGTGCCAGCAGCGTAGCTGGGGAGGGTTTCTACGAGCAGTACTTC. It yields the protein CASSVAGEGFYEQYF.

This clonotype was counted at least ten times. The chain uses TRBV5-1 and TRBJ1-4, with 8 bases fitting TRBD1. The V gene end was trimmed by 0 bases and the J gene end by 4 bases; junction bases not matched to a gene: 8. CDR3 length equals 17 residues. Looked up from germline, CDR1 is SGHRS and CDR2 is YFSETQ. CDR3 amino acids: CASSLGQGSRVNEKLFF. The CDR3 nucleotides read TGCGCCAGCAGCTTGGGACAGGGGAGTCGGGTTAATGAAAAACTGTTTTTT.

This clonotype was counted ten times or more. The chain has TRBV2 and TRBJ2-4; 10 positions match TRBD1. The germline CDR1 and CDR2 sequences are SNHLY and FYNNEI. The CDR3 extends over 12 amino acids. The J segment lost 8 bases and the V segment lost 11 bases, leaving 6 bases of the junction unmatched. The chain's CDR3 is CAGQGGEDIQYF. CDR3 DNA sequence: TGTGCCGGACAGGGGGGGGAGGACATTCAGTACTTC.

In this sample, this clonotype turned up many times. This chain connects TRBV7-2 to TRBJ2-2, with a tentative D call TRBD2 (6 bases). Trimming stripped 3 bases from V and 3 bases from J, with 11 bases between. Germline V gene sequence: CDR1 SGHTA, CDR2 FQGNSA. The CDR3 spans 15 residues. The CDR3 DNA sequence: TGTGCCAGCAGCTTGTCGGGGGTAGACACCGGGGAGCTGTTTTTT. This gives the protein CASSLSGVDTGELFF.

This clonotype occurred many times. The chain recombines TRBV15 with TRBJ2-2, with D perhaps assigned TRBD1 or TRBD2 (5 bases each). Trimming stripped 0 bases from V and 3 bases from J, with 8 bases between. The germline gives CDR1 LNHNV, CDR2 YYDKDF (reference sequence). The CDR3 sequence is 15 residues long. The DNA for the CDR3 is TGTGCCACCAGCAGAGATCTGGGACACACCGGGGAGCTGTTTTTT. Translation: CATSRDLGHTGELFF. The entire variable domain, with the rest obtained from reference TRBV15 and TRBJ2-2, is as follows: DAMVIQNPRYQVTQFGKPVTLSCSQTLNHNVMYWYQQKSSQAPKLLFHYYDKDFNNEADTPDNFQSRRPNTSFCFLDIRSPGLGDTAMYLCATSRDLGHTGELFFGEGSRLTVL.

This clonotype was detected many times. CDR3 sequence reads: CASSSAGGLIEQFF. The CDR3 DNA sequence: TGTGCCAGCAGTTCCGCGGGGGGGCTGATTGAGCAGTTCTTC. The gene calls are TRBV27 and TRBJ2-1; 9 nucleotides line up with TRBD2. This CDR3 has 14 residues. Per germline, CDR1 MNHEY and CDR2 SMNVEV (reference sequence). V gave up 4 bases and J gave up 9 bases; unmatched junction bases: 7.

Many counts were recorded for this clonotype. J is TRBJ2-1 and V is TRBV5-1; 10 bases line up with TRBD2. V dropped 3 bases and J dropped 2; count of bases not matched to a gene: 2. Germline V gives CDR1 SGHRS, CDR2 YFSETQ. The CDR3 runs 15 residues. The CDR3 region has the DNA TGCGCCAGCAGCTGGAGCGGGGGGGCCTACAATGAGCAGTTCTTC. Translation: CASSWSGGAYNEQFF.